This passage covers 26 T cell receptor beta chains from one sample sequenced in a study of OX40 agonist ivuxolimab in advanced cancers. Repertoires were generated with immunoSEQ multiplex PCR, while TCRdb's copy carries only in-frame clones and drops some. The sample contains 69,000 or so clones, 80% to 90% of which appear only once. The sample here was CD4+ or CD8+ T cells sorted from blood, taken in a trial of the OX40 agonist ivuxolimab. The receptors here all came from an adult with an advanced solid tumor such as melanoma, head and neck, liver or kidney cancer.

The J gene is TRBJ2-1, the V gene TRBV7-3; D is uncertain. The CDR3 totals 11 residues. The V end was cut by 2 bases, the J end by 8 bases, with 4 bases between. The germline gives CDR1 SGHTA, CDR2 FQGTGA. CDR3 in amino acids: CASSLGDEQFF. The CDR3 DNA reads as TGTGCCAGCAGCTTAGGGGATGAGCAGTTCTTC.

This clone was counted a single time. The chain employs TRBV5-8 and TRBJ2-1, with D perhaps TRBD1 (5 bases). Germline CDR1 reads SGHTS; CDR2 reads YDEGEE. The CDR3 length is 13 residues. V lost 4 bases and J 16 bases, leaving 21 bases between the germline ends. The CDR3 protein is CASSPAGAGRRFF. CDR3 coding DNA: TGTGCCAGCAGCCCTGCTGGGGCAGGCCGCCGATTCTTC.

This sequence joins TRBV2 and TRBJ2-7, with 7 nucleotides matching TRBD2. Germline assignment: CDR1 SNHLY and CDR2 FYNNEI. V dropped 3 bases and J dropped 2; count of bases not matched to a gene: 7. There are 15 residues in the CDR3. The CDR3, as DNA: TGTGCCAGCAGTGAGCTAGCGGTGGGAACCTACGAGCAGTACTTC. This sequence encodes CASSELAVGTYEQYF.

V is TRBV7-8 and J is TRBJ2-1, with D possibly matching TRBD2 (5 bases). CDR1 and CDR2 from the germline V gene are SGHVS and FQNEAQ. V lost 0 bases and J 7 bases, leaving 10 bases between the germline ends. This CDR3 is built from 14 residues. The CDR3 is CASSLAGALNEQFF. The DNA for the CDR3 is TGTGCCAGCAGCTTAGCGGGAGCGTTGAATGAGCAGTTCTTC.

The chain combines TRBV18 with TRBJ1-2; D unclear. The CDR3 runs to 14 residues. V gave up 1 base and J gave up 7 bases, with 13 bases separating them. CDR1 and CDR2 (germline): KGHSH, LQKENI. The DNA for the CDR3 is TGTGCCAGCTCACCACTTACAAGGTTGGGTGGCTACACCTTC. As protein: CASSPLTRLGGYTF. Together with reference TRBV18 and TRBJ1-2, the CDR3 gives the full variable domain: NAGVMQNPRHLVRRRGQEARLRCSPMKGHSHVYWYRQLPEEGLKFMVYLQKENIIDESGMPKERFSAEFPKEGPSILRIQQVVRGDSAAYFCASSPLTRLGGYTFGSGTRLTVV.

The chain recombines TRBV2 with TRBJ2-1; D is ambiguous. The CDR3 is 13 residues long. CDR1 is SNHLY and CDR2 is FYNNEI in the germline V gene. The germline V and J ends were trimmed by 6 bases and 7 bases, with 13 bases remaining between them. The CDR3 sequence is CASSRPPENEQFF. For the CDR3, the DNA is TGTGCCAGCAGCCGGCCCCCGGAGAATGAGCAGTTCTTC.

The chain recombines TRBV5-4 with TRBJ2-7; D gene unclear. The CDR3 consists of 12 residues. Germline V lookup: CDR1 SGHNT, CDR2 YYREEE (reference sequence). V lost 2 bases and J lost 6, with 9 bases in between. The DNA for the CDR3 is TGTGCCAGCAGCTTAGAGATAAGCGAGCAGTACTTC. Translated, it gives CASSLEISEQYF.

The chain is built from TRBV19 and TRBJ1-3, with 7 bases fitting TRBD1. V shed 3 bases, J shed 0 bases, and the junction held 8 bases outside the gene matches. From germline, CDR1 is LNHDA and CDR2 SQIVND (reference sequence). CDR3 length equals 17 residues. The CDR3 here is CASSMGPTGRSGNTIYF. The CDR3 region has the DNA TGTGCCAGTAGTATGGGTCCGACAGGGCGCTCTGGAAACACCATATATTTT.

The chain couples TRBV11-2 to TRBJ2-5; tentatively, D is TRBD2 (5 bases). The DNA end is more similar to TRBJ2-7, so the J call may be wrong. Germline loops: CDR1 SGHAT, CDR2 FQNNGV. The CDR3 is made up of 16 amino acids. The CDR3 protein is CASSLRAAGRSYEQYF. The CDR3 DNA is TGTGCCAGCAGCCTGCGGGCGGCGGGTCGCTCCTACGAGCAGTACTTC.

In this sample, this clone turned up a few times. The J gene is TRBJ1-1, the V gene TRBV9, with D uncertain. V shed 0 bases and J shed 3 bases, with 12 bases lying between them. CDR3 length: 15 residues. The V gene's germline CDR1 is SGDLS and CDR2 YYNGEE. CDR3 sequence: CASSVDGGLDTEAFF. The CDR3 DNA follows: TGTGCCAGCAGCGTAGATGGAGGGCTGGACACTGAAGCTTTCTTT.

Comment on this clone: This may stem from a read error, because a much larger clone lies one nucleotide away. The gene calls are TRBV7-8 and TRBJ2-2; 7 nucleotides match TRBD1. The germline CDR1 and CDR2 sequences are SGHVS and FQNEAQ. The CDR3 consists of 15 residues. The CDR3 region is CAGSSTGVNTGELFF. CDR3 coding DNA: TGTGCCGGCAGCTCAACAGGGGTAAACACCGGGGAGCTGTTTTTT.

This clone was detected only once. V and J are TRBV19 and TRBJ2-1; D possibly matches TRBD1 or TRBD2 (5 bases each). V lost 3 bases and J 1 base, leaving 10 bases between the germline ends. Per the germline V gene, CDR1 is LNHDA and CDR2 is SQIVND (reference sequence). The CDR3 length is 15 residues. CDR3 DNA sequence: TGTGCCAGTAGTATGGGGGAAATTTCCTACAATGAGCAGTTCTTC. Residues: CASSMGEISYNEQFF.

This chain connects TRBV9 to TRBJ1-3; TRBD1 is a possible D gene (6 bases). Germline CDR1 and CDR2: SGDLS and YYNGEE. The CDR3 is 16 amino acids. V gave up 3 bases and J gave up 0 bases, with 13 bases separating them. The CDR3 protein is CASSGWTVSSGNTIYF. The CDR3 DNA sequence: TGTGCCAGCAGCGGGTGGACAGTAAGCTCTGGAAACACCATATATTTT.

This clone appeared a few times. This chain joins TRBV13 and TRBJ2-5, with TRBD1 as a possible D gene (5 bases). V lost 2 bases, J lost 5 bases, and 12 bases lay in between. Germline V CDR1 and CDR2: PRHDT, FYEKMQ (reference sequence). The CDR3 length is 14 residues. In nucleotides, the CDR3 is TGTGCCAGCAGCTTACGCCAGGGTCGGGAGACCCAGTACTTC. Amino acids: CASSLRQGRETQYF. The whole variable domain, filled in from reference TRBV13 and TRBJ2-5, reads AAGVIQSPRHLIKEKRETATLKCYPIPRHDTVYWYQQGPGQDPQFLISFYEKMQSDKGSIPDRFSAQQFSDYHSELNMSSLELGDSALYFCASSLRQGRETQYFGPGTRLLVL.

The rearrangement joins TRBV7-8 to TRBJ2-5; 10 nucleotides align to TRBD1. The J call could be wrong; TRBJ2-7 is a better fit for the DNA end. The CDR3 spans 15 residues. Germline values: CDR1 SGHVS, CDR2 FQNEAQ. CDR3 in DNA: TGTGCCAGCAGCCCAGGGACAGGGGTATCCTACGAGCAGTACTTC. Protein product: CASSPGTGVSYEQYF.

CDR3 residues: CASSAQGAAYEQYF. CDR3 DNA sequence: TGTGCCAGCAGCGCACAGGGGGCAGCCTACGAGCAGTACTTC. The genes are TRBV9 and TRBJ2-7; 9 nucleotides match TRBD1. The junction had 3 bases not matched to a gene; V was cut back by 3 bases and J by 2 bases. The germline V gene encodes CDR1 SGDLS and CDR2 YYNGEE. The CDR3 has 14 amino acids. The full variable domain, its missing parts supplied by reference TRBV9 and TRBJ2-7, is DSGVTQTPKHLITATGQRVTLRCSPRSGDLSVYWYQQSLDQGLQFLIQYYNGEERAKGNILERFSAQQFPDLHSELNLSSLELGDSALYFCASSAQGAAYEQYFGPGTRLTVT.

V usage is TRBV10-3 and J usage is TRBJ1-1, with D unclear. The germline CDR1 and CDR2 sequences are ENHRY and SYGVKD. This CDR3 has 14 amino acids. Trimming stripped 2 bases from V and 2 bases from J, with 9 bases between. The DNA for the CDR3 is TGTGCCATCAGTGAGGACGAGATCAACACTGAAGCTTTCTTT. This codes for CAISEDEINTEAFF.

This sequence joins TRBV6-4 and TRBJ2-1, with 9 bases that match TRBD1. Trimming cost V 3 bases and J 6 bases; bases outside gene matches: 9. From germline, CDR1 is MRHNA and CDR2 SNTAGT. CDR3 length: 16 amino acids. CDR3 DNA: TGTGCCAGCAGTGAACTGCCGGGACAGGGATTCAATGAGCAGTTCTTC. Residues: CASSELPGQGFNEQFF.

This sequence joins TRBV27 and TRBJ2-7; the match to TRBD2 covers 10 bases. V trimming: 1 base; J trimming: 5 bases; junction bases outside the gene matches: 8. The CDR3 is made up of 16 amino acids. Per the germline V gene, CDR1 is MNHEY and CDR2 is SMNVEV (reference sequence). As DNA, the CDR3 is TGTGCCAGCAGTTTATTGCGAGCGGGAGGGCCCCACGAGCAGTACTTC. Translated: CASSLLRAGGPHEQYF.

The V call is TRBV29-1, the J call TRBJ2-2; no clear D gene. V lost 4 bases to trimming and J lost 2 bases, with 8 bases between them. The CDR3 totals 13 residues. Germline-derived CDR1 and CDR2 are SQVTM and ANQGSEA. As DNA, the CDR3 is TGCAGCGTTGGCCAAGAAAACACCGGGGAGCTGTTTTTT. It codes for CSVGQENTGELFF.

A few counts support this clone. The chain combines TRBV30 with TRBJ1-1, with D unresolved. This CDR3 is built from 12 residues. The V gene lost 2 bases and the J gene lost 4 bases, with 8 bases spanning the gap. The germline CDR1 and CDR2 sequences are GTSNPN and SVGIG (reference sequence). The CDR3 nucleotides are TGTGCCTGGAGTTACGGGTCCACTGAAGCTTTCTTT. It specifies CAWSYGSTEAFF.

V and J are TRBV7-9 and TRBJ2-7; TRBD2 agrees at 7 bases. This CDR3 region has 15 residues. J gave up 2 bases and V 4 bases, and 8 bases lay outside the gene matches. The germline V gene has CDR1 SEHNR and CDR2 FQNEAQ (reference sequence). This CDR3 reads CASSSDAGRAYEQYF. CDR3 in DNA: TGTGCCAGCAGCTCTGACGCGGGGAGGGCCTACGAGCAGTACTTC.

The rearrangement links TRBV6-4 to TRBJ1-2; D is unclear. The CDR3 consists of 12 residues. V was clipped by 0 bases and J by 8 bases, with 7 bases between them. Germline-derived CDR1 and CDR2 are MRHNA and SNTAGT. CDR3 nucleotides: TGTGCCAGCAGTGACTCGCGATGGGGCTACACCTTC. As protein: CASSDSRWGYTF.

The chain employs TRBV5-6 and TRBJ2-3; 8 bases fit TRBD1. CDR1 and CDR2 from the germline V gene are SGHDT and YYEEEE. V lost 0 bases and J lost 2; bases outside the gene matches: 11. The CDR3 is made up of 18 amino acids. CDR3 in amino acids: CASSLDRRTGLYTDTQYF. In DNA, the CDR3 is TGTGCCAGCAGCTTGGATAGGCGGACAGGGCTATACACAGATACGCAGTATTTT.

The rearrangement uses TRBV4-1 and TRBJ2-1, with 7 bases identical to TRBD1. CDR1 is MGHRA, CDR2 YSYEKL, per germline. The CDR3 has 15 residues. J lost 1 base, V lost 4 bases, and 4 bases had no gene match. CDR3 in amino acids: CASSPTGPSYNEQFF. In DNA form, the CDR3 reads TGCGCCAGCAGCCCGACAGGGCCTTCCTACAATGAGCAGTTCTTC.

This rearrangement joins TRBV4-3 to TRBJ2-7; D is uncertain. V dropped 0 bases and J dropped 6 bases, with 12 bases sitting between them. The CDR3 spans 14 residues. Looked up from germline, CDR1 is LGHNA and CDR2 is YSLEER. CDR3 in amino acids: CASSQDTELPEQYF. CDR3 nucleotides: TGCGCCAGCAGCCAAGATACAGAACTTCCCGAGCAGTACTTC.